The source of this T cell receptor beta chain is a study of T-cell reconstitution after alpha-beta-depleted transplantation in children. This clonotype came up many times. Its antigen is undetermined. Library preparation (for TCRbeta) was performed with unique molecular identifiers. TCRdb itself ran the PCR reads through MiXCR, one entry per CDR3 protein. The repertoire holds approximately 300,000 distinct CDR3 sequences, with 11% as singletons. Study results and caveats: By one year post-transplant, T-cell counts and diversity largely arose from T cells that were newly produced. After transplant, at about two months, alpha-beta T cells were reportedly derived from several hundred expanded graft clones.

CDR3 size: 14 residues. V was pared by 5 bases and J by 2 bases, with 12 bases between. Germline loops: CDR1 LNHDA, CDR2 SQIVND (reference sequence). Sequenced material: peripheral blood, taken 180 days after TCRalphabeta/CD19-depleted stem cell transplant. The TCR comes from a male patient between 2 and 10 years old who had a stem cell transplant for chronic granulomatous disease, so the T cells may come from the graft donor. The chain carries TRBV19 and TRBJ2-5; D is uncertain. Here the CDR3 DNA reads TGTGCCAGTAGTCCGACGGGTCGGCAAGAGACCCAGTACTTC. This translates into CASSPTGRQETQYF.